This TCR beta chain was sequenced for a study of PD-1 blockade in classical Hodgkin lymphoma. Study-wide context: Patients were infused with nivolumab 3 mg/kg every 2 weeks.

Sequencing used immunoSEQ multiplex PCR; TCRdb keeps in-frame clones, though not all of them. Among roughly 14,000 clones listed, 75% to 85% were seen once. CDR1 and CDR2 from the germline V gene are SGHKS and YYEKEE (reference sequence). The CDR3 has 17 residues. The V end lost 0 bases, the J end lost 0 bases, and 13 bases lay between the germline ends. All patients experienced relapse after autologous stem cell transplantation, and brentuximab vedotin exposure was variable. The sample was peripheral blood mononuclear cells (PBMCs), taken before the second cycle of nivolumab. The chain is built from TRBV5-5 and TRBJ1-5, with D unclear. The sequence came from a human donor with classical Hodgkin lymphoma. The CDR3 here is CASSLVVRGFSNQPQHF. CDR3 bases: TGTGCCAGCAGCTTGGTTGTTCGGGGTTTTAGCAATCAGCCCCAGCATTTT.